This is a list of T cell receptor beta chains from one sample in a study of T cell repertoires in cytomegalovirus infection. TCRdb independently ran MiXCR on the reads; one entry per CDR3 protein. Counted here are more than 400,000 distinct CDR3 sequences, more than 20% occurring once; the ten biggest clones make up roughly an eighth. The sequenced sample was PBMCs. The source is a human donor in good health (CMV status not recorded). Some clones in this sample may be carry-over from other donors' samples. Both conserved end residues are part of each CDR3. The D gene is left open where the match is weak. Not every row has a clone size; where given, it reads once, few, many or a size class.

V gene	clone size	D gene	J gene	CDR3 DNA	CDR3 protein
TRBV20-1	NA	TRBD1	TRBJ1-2	TGCAGTGCCCATGGGACAGCTAACTATGGCTACACCTTC	CSAHGTANYGYTF
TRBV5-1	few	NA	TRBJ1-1	TGCGCCAGCAGCTTGGGCTGGACGGAGAACACTGAAGCTTTCTTT	CASSLGWTENTEAFF
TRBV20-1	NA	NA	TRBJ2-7	TGCAGTGCTCCTACCGGGACTGCGGCCTACGAGCAGTACTTC	CSAPTGTAAYEQYF
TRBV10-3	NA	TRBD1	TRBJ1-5	TGTGCCATCAGTACAGGGGAAGATCAGCCCCAGCATTTT	CAISTGEDQPQHF
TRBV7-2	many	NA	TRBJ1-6	TGTGCCAGCAGCTTAGGATCCTCAGGGATACTTAATTCACCCCTCCACTTT	CASSLGSSGILNSPLHF
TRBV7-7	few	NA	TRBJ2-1	TGTGCTAGCCTCTCCCAGGTTATCAATGAGCAGTTCTTC	CASLSQVINEQFF
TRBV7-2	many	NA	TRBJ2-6	TGTGCCAGCAGGGAGGGACTGATCTCTGGGGCCAACGTCCTGACTTTC	CASREGLISGANVLTF
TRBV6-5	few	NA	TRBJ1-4	TGTGCCAGCAGGAGGGGAAATGAAAAACTGTTTTTT	CASRRGNEKLFF
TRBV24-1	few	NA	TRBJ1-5	TGTGCCACCAGTGATAAGATGAGCAATCAGCCCCAGCATTTT	CATSDKMSNQPQHF
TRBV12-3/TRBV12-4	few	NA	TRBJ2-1	TGTGCCAGCAGTTCAAGGGGGGCCAGCTCCTACAATGAGCAGTTCTTC	CASSSRGASSYNEQFF
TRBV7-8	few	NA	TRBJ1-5	TGTGCCAGCAGCCCCCCCTCGGGCAATCAGCCCCAGCATTTT	CASSPPSGNQPQHF
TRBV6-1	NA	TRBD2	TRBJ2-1	TGTGCCAGCAGTTATCTGGGACTAGCGGGAGGTAGTACGTACAATGAGCAGTTCTTC	CASSYLGLAGGSTYNEQFF
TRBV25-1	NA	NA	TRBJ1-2	TGTGCCAGCAGTGACAGGGATTACAACACCTTC	CASSDRDYNTF
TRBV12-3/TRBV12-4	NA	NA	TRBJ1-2	TGTGCCAGCAGTTTGGAAAGATCCTATGGCTACACCTTC	CASSLERSYGYTF
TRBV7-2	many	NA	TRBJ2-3	TGTGCCAGCAGCCTGGCCAAGTACACAGATACGCAGTATTTT	CASSLAKYTDTQYF
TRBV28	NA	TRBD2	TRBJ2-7	TGTGCCAGCAGCCCACCCGGTGGAGCGGGAGCTTACGAGCAGTACTTC	CASSPPGGAGAYEQYF
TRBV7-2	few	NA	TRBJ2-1	TGTGCCAGCAGCTTCGCGGTGCTCAGGGGCCCAAACAATGAGCAGTTCTTC	CASSFAVLRGPNNEQFF
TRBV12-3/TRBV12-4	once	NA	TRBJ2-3	TGTGCCAGCTCTTGGCTAGCGCTAGCAGATACGCAGTATTTT	CASSWLALADTQYF
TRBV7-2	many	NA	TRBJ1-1	TGTGCCAGCAGCCTACAGTCAAACACTGAAGCTTTCTTT	CASSLQSNTEAFF
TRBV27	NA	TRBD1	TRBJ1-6	TGTGCCAGCAGTGAGAACAGGGGCCGGCTCCACTTT	CASSENRGRLHF
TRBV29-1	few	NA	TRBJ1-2	TGCAGCGCCGACGGGGGGGCCACCTATGGCTACACCTTC	CSADGGATYGYTF
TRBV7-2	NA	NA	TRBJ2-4	TGTGCCAGCAGCCCCACATTAGCCAAAAACACTCAGTACTTC	CASSPTLAKNTQYF
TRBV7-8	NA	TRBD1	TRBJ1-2	TGTGCCAGCAGCTTAGCAACGGGACAGGGTGGTGGCTACACCTTC	CASSLATGQGGGYTF
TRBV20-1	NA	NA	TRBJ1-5	TGCAGTGCCCCCCCTCGGGCCACCCCGAGGCAGCCCCAGCATTTT	CSAPPRATPRQPQHF
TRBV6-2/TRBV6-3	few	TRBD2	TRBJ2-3	TGTGCCAGCAGTTCTGGCGGGAGGACCCCAGATACGCAGTATTTT	CASSSGGRTPDTQYF